This T cell receptor beta chain derives from a study of T cell changes during pregnancy in multiple sclerosis. Trimming removed 11 bases from V and 8 bases from J; junction bases left unmatched: 13. The CDR3 is 14 residues long. Germline V CDR1 and CDR2: ENHRY, SYGVKD. Profiling relied on immunoSEQ multiplex PCR, and the TCRdb table lists in-frame clones only, not all of them. The table has about 38,000 clones, more than 90% seen once. The chain employs TRBV10-3 and TRBJ1-2, with 11 bases aligning to TRBD1. This sequence was found in a female donor with multiple sclerosis, enrolled in a pregnancy study. Specimen: CD8+ T cells from peripheral blood mononuclear cells, collected after pregnancy. Here the CDR3 DNA reads TGTGCCGTGCTCGGTCCGGGACAGGGGGAAGGCTACACCTTC. Its protein is CAVLGPGQGEGYTF.